Sequencing of this TCR beta chain was carried out in a study of cytomegalovirus exposure and HLA in healthy donors. Overall study findings and caveats: Fewer N-insertions than the 666-donor mean were reportedly shown by an Asian-associated ancestry cluster in a later analysis. Clonal expansion was found to be greater in HLA-associated TCR beta chains than in equally common others in a later analysis. An assumption of roughly uniform sequencing depth across donors underlay the presence/absence analyses. In an earlier analysis, in several hundred donors, most V segments appeared productive either ~90% or ~30% of the time.

About this clone: Its antigen is currently unknown.

A multiplex PCR was run with 60 Vbeta primers and 13 Jbeta primers. Repertoires were generated with immunoSEQ multiplex PCR, while TCRdb's copy carries only in-frame clones and drops some. Altogether some 91,000 clones are present, roughly 80% being singletons, with the ten largest covering approximately 6.4%. Germline loops: CDR1 SGHRS, CDR2 YFSETQ. The CDR3 consists of 16 residues. J gave up 2 bases and V 0 bases, and 5 bases lay outside the gene matches. The sample was PBMCs. This receptor was taken from a man aged 40-50 years in good health and CMV-seropositive. This chain joins TRBV5-1 and TRBJ1-3, with TRBD1 matching 7 bases. The CDR3 protein is CASSLVGQGAGNTIYF. DNA of the CDR3: TGCGCCAGCAGCTTGGTAGGCCAGGGGGCTGGAAACACCATATATTTT.